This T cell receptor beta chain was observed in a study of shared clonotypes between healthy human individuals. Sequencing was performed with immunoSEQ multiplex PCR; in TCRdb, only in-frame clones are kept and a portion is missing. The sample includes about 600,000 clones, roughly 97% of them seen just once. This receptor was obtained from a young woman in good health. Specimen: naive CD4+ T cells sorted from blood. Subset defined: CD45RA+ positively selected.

Here the CDR3 reads CASSVRTSGRTRPGFYEQYF. CDR3 coding DNA: TGTGCCAGCAGTGTCCGGACTAGCGGGAGGACGAGACCCGGTTTCTACGAGCAGTACTTC. The chain has TRBV27 and TRBJ2-7; 14 bases fit TRBD2. The trim removed 5 bases at V and 3 bases at J, leaving 18 bases unmatched. CDR3 length: 20 residues. CDR1 is MNHEY, CDR2 SMNVEV, per germline (reference sequence).